This entry features one T cell receptor beta chain sequence. Its matching antigen is unknown. This sample is drawn from a study of T cells after yellow fever vaccination. Germline values: CDR1 LGHNA, CDR2 YSLEER. J gave up 5 bases and V 1 base, and 2 bases lay outside the gene matches. CDR3 length: 14 amino acids. The study, taken as a whole, reports: The secondary response peaked faster, at day 5 versus 15, but was weaker. Post-booster repertoires again held most primary-vaccination clones (roughly 96% CD4, approximately 90% CD8). FACS-sorted repertoires might harbor abundant contaminating clonotypes from the bulk population.

TCRdb re-derived calls from the 5' RACE reads in MiXCR, one entry per CDR3 protein. The sample shows a few hundred thousand distinct CDR3 sequences, 6.8% of them seen only once. The sequence was obtained from a man aged 18 to 35 who received the YFV17D yellow fever vaccine. This rearrangement joins TRBV4-3 to TRBJ2-1, with TRBD1 matching 7 bases. The source material was PBMCs, sampled 35 to 50 days after the first yellow fever vaccination. CDR3 sequence: CASSQGDSHNEQFF. In DNA, the CDR3 is TGCGCCAGCAGCCAAGGGGACAGCCACAATGAGCAGTTCTTC.